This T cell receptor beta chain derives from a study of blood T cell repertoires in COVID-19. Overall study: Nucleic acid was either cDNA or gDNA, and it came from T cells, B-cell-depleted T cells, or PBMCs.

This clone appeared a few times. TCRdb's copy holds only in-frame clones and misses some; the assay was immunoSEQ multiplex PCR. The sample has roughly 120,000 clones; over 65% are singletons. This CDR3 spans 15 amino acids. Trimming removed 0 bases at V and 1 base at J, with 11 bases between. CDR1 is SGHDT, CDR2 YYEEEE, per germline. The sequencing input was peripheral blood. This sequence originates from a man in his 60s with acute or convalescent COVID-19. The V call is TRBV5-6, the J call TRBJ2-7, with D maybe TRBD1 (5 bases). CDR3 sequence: CASSLGWGASYEQYF. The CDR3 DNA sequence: TGTGCCAGCAGCTTGGGGTGGGGCGCGTCCTACGAGCAGTACTTC.